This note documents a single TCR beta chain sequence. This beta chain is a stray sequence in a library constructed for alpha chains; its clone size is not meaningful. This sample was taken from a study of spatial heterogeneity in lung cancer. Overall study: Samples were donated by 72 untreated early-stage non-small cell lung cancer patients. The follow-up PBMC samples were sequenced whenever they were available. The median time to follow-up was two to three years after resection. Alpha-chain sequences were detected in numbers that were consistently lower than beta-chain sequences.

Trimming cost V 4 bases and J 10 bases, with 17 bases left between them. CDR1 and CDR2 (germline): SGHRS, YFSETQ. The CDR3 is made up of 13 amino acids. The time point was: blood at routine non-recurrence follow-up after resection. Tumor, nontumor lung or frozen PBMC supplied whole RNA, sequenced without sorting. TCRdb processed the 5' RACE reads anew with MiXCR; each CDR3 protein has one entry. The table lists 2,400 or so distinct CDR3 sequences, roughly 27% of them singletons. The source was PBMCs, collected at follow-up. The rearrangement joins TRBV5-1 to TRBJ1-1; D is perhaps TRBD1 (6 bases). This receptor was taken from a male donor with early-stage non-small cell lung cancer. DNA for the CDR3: TGCGCCAGCAGCCCGGACTCTCAACAGGGAGCTTTCTTT. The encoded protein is CASSPDSQQGAFF.